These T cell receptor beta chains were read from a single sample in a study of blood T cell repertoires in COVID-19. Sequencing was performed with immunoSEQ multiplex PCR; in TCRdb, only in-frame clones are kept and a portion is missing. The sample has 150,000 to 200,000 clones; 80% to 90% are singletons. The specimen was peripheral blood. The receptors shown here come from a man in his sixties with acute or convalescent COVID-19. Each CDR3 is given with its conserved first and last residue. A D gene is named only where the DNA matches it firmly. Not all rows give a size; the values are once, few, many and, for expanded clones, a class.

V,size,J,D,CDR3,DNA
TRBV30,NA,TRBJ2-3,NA,CAWSFSFTDTQYF,TGTGCCTGGAGTTTTAGTTTCACAGATACGCAGTATTTT
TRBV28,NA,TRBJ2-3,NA,CASSTVADTQYF,TGTGCCAGCAGTACTGTAGCGGATACGCAGTATTTT
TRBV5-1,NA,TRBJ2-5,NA,CASSLVGGQETQYF,TGCGCCAGCAGCTTGGTTGGCGGACAAGAGACCCAGTACTTC
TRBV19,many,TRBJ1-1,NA,CASSIRHDGEVEAFF,TGTGCCAGTAGTATCAGACACGACGGGGAGGTGGAAGCTTTCTTT
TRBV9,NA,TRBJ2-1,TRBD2,CASSNGLAGIYEQFF,TGTGCCAGCAGCAACGGACTAGCGGGAATCTATGAGCAGTTCTTC
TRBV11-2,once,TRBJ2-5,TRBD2,CASSSWTSRETQYF,TGTGCCAGCAGCTCGTGGACTAGCCGGGAGACCCAGTACTTC
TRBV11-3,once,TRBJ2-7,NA,CASSSGLSSYEQYF,TGTGCCAGCAGCTCCGGACTAAGCTCCTACGAGCAGTACTTC
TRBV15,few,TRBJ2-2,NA,CATSRDLGGRRTGELFF,TGTGCCACCAGCAGAGATCTCGGGGGGCGCCGGACCGGGGAGCTGTTTTTT
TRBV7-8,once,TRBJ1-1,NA,CASRVRGSTEAFF,TGTGCCAGCAGGGTTCGGGGGAGTACTGAAGCTTTCTTT
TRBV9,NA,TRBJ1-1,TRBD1,CASSTYQGAEAFF,TGTGCCAGCAGCACATACCAGGGGGCTGAAGCTTTCTTT
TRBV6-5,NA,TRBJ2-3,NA,CASSYVRSADTQYF,TGTGCCAGCAGTTACGTCAGGTCGGCAGATACGCAGTATTTT
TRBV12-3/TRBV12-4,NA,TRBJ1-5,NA,CASSLGGGQPQHF,TGTGCCAGCAGTTTGGGGGGGGGTCAGCCCCAGCATTTT
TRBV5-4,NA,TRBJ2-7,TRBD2,CASSPKLLAGPYEQYF,TGTGCCAGCAGCCCTAAACTCCTAGCGGGCCCCTACGAGCAGTACTTC
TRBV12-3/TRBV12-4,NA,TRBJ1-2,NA,CASTRTDNYGYTF,TGTGCCAGCACTCGGACTGATAACTATGGCTACACCTTC
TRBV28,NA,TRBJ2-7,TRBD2,CASSFPAGVSGEQYF,TGTGCCAGCAGTTTTCCAGCGGGAGTTTCGGGCGAGCAGTACTTC
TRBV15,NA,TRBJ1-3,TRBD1,CATSRGGQGSGNTIYF,TGTGCCACCAGCAGAGGGGGACAGGGATCTGGAAACACCATATATTTT
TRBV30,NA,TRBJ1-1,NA,CAWTRETKRGGAFF,TGTGCCTGGACGAGGGAAACAAAGCGGGGGGGAGCTTTCTTT
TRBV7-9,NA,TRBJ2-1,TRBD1,CASRSGTGGAGAVGEQFF,TGTGCCAGCAGGTCCGGGACAGGGGGTGCTGGAGCCGTTGGTGAGCAGTTCTTC